Here is one TCR beta chain with its context. Its antigen is not known. PCR involved 60 Vbeta and 13 Jbeta primers. Original handling: A later analysis tallied approximately 80 million unique TCR beta chains, some 10 million of them shared. Here immunoSEQ multiplex PCR was the method, and the copy in TCRdb shows in-frame clones only, minus some. Clone size and the V and J calls come from that table; the DNA yielded D and trimming. The table shows more than 95,000 clones, with 75% to 85% occurring only once. This sample was taken from a study of cytomegalovirus exposure and HLA in healthy donors. For the study at large: Early release data held approximately 81 million unique TCRs from HLA-typed donors. Study-level points and caveats: Most likely, a cluster of highly shared sequence variants arose as a sequencing artifact. Reports indicate that TCR beta sequences accurately predicted the HLA-A and HLA-B alleles of most subjects.

The CDR3 has 15 residues. Trimming stripped 1 base from V and 8 bases from J, with 14 bases between. Germline CDR1 reads SGHVS; CDR2 reads FQNEAQ. The rearrangement links TRBV7-8 to TRBJ1-4, with a weak D call TRBD1 (6 bases). Sequencing was carried out using PBMCs. This TCR derives from a woman aged 50 to 65 in good health and CMV-seropositive. The CDR3 DNA is TGTGCCAGCAGCTTAGGGGGAACAGGGTGGGAAAAACTGTTTTTT. This gives the protein CASSLGGTGWEKLFF.